Listed below are T cell receptor beta chains from one sample, sequenced in a study of blood T cells in healthy people across ages. TCRdb re-called the 5' RACE reads with MiXCR, one entry per CDR3 protein. The sample contains around 1,500,000 distinct CDR3 sequences, around 42% of which appear only once. Sequencing was done on a sample of blood. The receptor source for this set is a young woman in good health. CDR3s include the opening cysteine and the closing phenylalanine or tryptophan. A D gene is named only where the DNA matches it firmly. Clone sizes are given selectively: once, few, many, or a class where the clone is expanded.

CSASSWVAGPTYEQYF,TGCAGTGCTAGTAGCTGGGTAGCGGGTCCCACCTACGAGCAGTACTTC,TRBV20-1,TRBJ2-7,TRBD2,NA
CSARGGGGAYEQYF,TGCAGTGCTAGAGGCGGCGGGGGGGCCTACGAGCAGTACTTC,TRBV20-1,TRBJ2-7,TRBD2,few
CSGLAAPSTDTQYF,TGCAGCGGCCTAGCGGCCCCTAGCACAGATACGCAGTATTTT,TRBV20-1,TRBJ2-3,TRBD2,NA
CASSLNPSPDGTDTQYF,TGTGCCAGCAGTTTAAATCCTAGCCCCGATGGCACAGATACGCAGTATTTT,TRBV12-3/TRBV12-4,TRBJ2-3,NA,few
CASSLGSPGTTLNEQFF,TGTGCCAGCAGTTTAGGGTCCCCAGGGACTACTCTTAATGAGCAGTTCTTC,TRBV12-3/TRBV12-4,TRBJ2-1,TRBD2,NA
CASSLAGPASSYTF,TGTGCCAGCAGTTTAGCGGGGCCCGCCTCAAGCTACACCTTC,TRBV27,TRBJ1-2,NA,NA
CASSLAIVETQYF,TGTGCCAGCAGCTTAGCGATAGTAGAGACCCAGTACTTC,TRBV7-9,TRBJ2-5,NA,NA
CASSRGQDRLTPSEQYF,TGTGCCAGCTCACGAGGCCAGGACAGGCTAACACCCTCCGAGCAGTACTTC,TRBV18,TRBJ2-7,TRBD1,NA
CASSEVDREDTQYF,TGTGCCAGCAGTGAAGTGGATCGGGAGGATACGCAGTATTTT,TRBV25-1,TRBJ2-3,NA,NA
CAISERTGDEKLFF,TGTGCCATCAGTGAAAGGACAGGAGATGAAAAACTGTTTTTT,TRBV10-3,TRBJ1-4,TRBD1,few
CATSDPGQGALQYF,TGTGCCACCAGTGATCCGGGACAGGGGGCTTTGCAGTACTTC,TRBV24-1,TRBJ2-7,TRBD1,once
CASSGNLAGDYYEQYF,TGTGCCAGCAGCGGTAATCTAGCGGGTGACTACTACGAGCAGTACTTC,TRBV9,TRBJ2-7,TRBD2,NA
CASSLSGASFSFKFF,TGTGCCAGCAGCCTTTCGGGGGCTAGTTTTAGTTTTAAGTTCTTC,TRBV7-9,TRBJ2-1,NA,few
CSVEDLISVDYGYTF,TGCAGCGTTGAAGATCTAATCTCGGTGGACTATGGCTACACCTTC,TRBV29-1,TRBJ1-2,NA,many
CASSPWGGELFF,TGTGCCAGCAGCCCTTGGGGGGGGGAGCTGTTTTTT,TRBV11-2,TRBJ2-2,NA,NA
CATGPAGVEQYF,TGTGCCACCGGTCCGGCGGGGGTTGAGCAGTACTTC,TRBV6-6,TRBJ2-7,TRBD2,NA
CASSLLGQGASEQFF,TGTGCCAGCAGCTTATTGGGACAGGGAGCTAGTGAGCAGTTCTTC,TRBV7-3,TRBJ2-1,TRBD1,NA
CASSLTQAGTTYNSPLHF,TGTGCCAGCAGCTTAACTCAGGCGGGGACCACCTATAATTCACCCCTCCACTTT,TRBV7-8,TRBJ1-6,NA,NA
CASSQDNTANYGYTF,TGCGCCAGCAGCCAAGATAACACAGCAAACTATGGCTACACCTTC,TRBV4-1,TRBJ1-2,NA,few
CSARSDPYEQYF,TGCAGTGCTAGAAGCGACCCCTACGAGCAGTACTTC,TRBV20-1,TRBJ2-7,NA,few
CASSLMEGTTDTQYF,TGTGCCAGCAGCTTAATGGAGGGCACCACAGATACGCAGTATTTT,TRBV11-1,TRBJ2-3,NA,few
CASKLDRGPYEQYF,TGTGCCAGCAAGCTCGACAGGGGACCTTATGAGCAGTACTTC,TRBV27,TRBJ2-5,TRBD1,few
CASSQTGGQGGYGYTF,TGTGCCAGCAGCCAAACGGGCGGACAGGGAGGCTATGGCTACACCTTC,TRBV6-5,TRBJ1-2,TRBD1,NA
CASTNGLAGDNEQFF,TGTGCCAGCACCAACGGACTAGCGGGAGACAATGAGCAGTTCTTC,TRBV6-5,TRBJ2-1,TRBD2,NA
CASSPPNPGREETQYF,TGCGCCAGCAGCCCCCCTAATCCGGGACGGGAGGAGACCCAGTACTTC,TRBV5-1,TRBJ2-5,NA,NA
CSARDPLLAGDQETQYF,TGCAGTGCTAGAGATCCCCTGCTAGCGGGGGACCAAGAGACCCAGTACTTC,TRBV20-1,TRBJ2-5,TRBD2,NA
CASSDSTDTQYF,TGTGCCAGCAGTGACAGCACAGATACGCAGTATTTT,TRBV6-4,TRBJ2-3,NA,many
CASSVATGTSGGEQYF,TGTGCCAGCAGCGTAGCTACGGGGACTAGCGGGGGAGAGCAGTACTTC,TRBV9,TRBJ2-5,TRBD2,few
CASRRGDSYEQYF,TGTGCCAGCAGAAGGGGTGACTCCTACGAGCAGTACTTC,TRBV6-2/TRBV6-3,TRBJ2-7,NA,NA
CASSLSLGPQETQYF,TGTGCCAGCAGCCTATCCCTGGGGCCCCAAGAGACCCAGTACTTC,TRBV3-1,TRBJ2-5,NA,few
CASSYATGPKQPQHF,TGTGCCAGCAGTTACGCGACAGGTCCCAAGCAGCCCCAGCATTTT,TRBV6-6,TRBJ1-5,NA,NA